The entry that follows covers one T cell receptor (beta chain) sequence. The data are from a study of blood T cell repertoires in COVID-19. The wider study: Samples of COVID-19 (acute and convalescent) were obtained from the United States, Italy and Spain.

Original processing notes: For nucleated cells, counts were estimated from reference gene primer amplification. This table comes from immunoSEQ multiplex PCR, and its TCRdb copy is limited to in-frame clones, with some not included. D and trimming come from the DNA, and the V and J calls and clone size come from that table. The repertoire has 150,000 to 200,000 clones, approximately 86% of them found once; the top ten carry approximately 23%. The CDR3 consists of 14 residues. Trimming stripped 5 bases from V and 3 bases from J, with 14 bases between. Germline CDR1 MNHEY, CDR2 SMNVEV (reference sequence).

The sequence came from a middle-aged woman in a cohort exposed to, infected with or recovered from COVID-19 (not recorded which). The sequencing sample was made of PBMCs or T cells enriched from blood (not recorded which). The chain couples TRBV27 to TRBJ2-7, with D perhaps TRBD2 (5 bases). The CDR3 loop reads CASSHTGWGYEQYF. CDR3 sequence (DNA): TGTGCCAGCAGTCACACGGGATGGGGCTACGAGCAGTACTTC.